The clone carrying this T cell receptor (beta chain) has only one observation. This record belongs to a study of cytomegalovirus exposure and HLA in healthy donors. Study-wide background: The 90 to 150 validation repertoires used the same platform as the roughly 620 first-cohort repertoires, a later analysis reported.

Produced via immunoSEQ multiplex PCR; TCRdb's table is partial and in-frame only. The sample includes approximately 200,000 clones, about nine tenths of them seen just once. This CDR3 has 13 amino acids. Germline values: CDR1 MNHEY, CDR2 SVGAGI. Trimming shortened V by 7 bases and J by 6 bases, and 16 bases separated the two germline ends. This chain links TRBV6-5 with TRBJ2-7; the D gene is possibly TRBD1 (6 bases). Input material: PBMCs. The sequence was collected from a woman under 30 in good health and CMV-seronegative. The CDR3 nucleotides read TGTGCCAGCACCCACCCAGGGGTGGGCGAGCAGTACTTC. As protein: CASTHPGVGEQYF.